These T cell receptor beta chains were read from a single sample in a study of T cell responses to AZD1222 COVID-19 vaccine. The method was immunoSEQ multiplex PCR; TCRdb's version includes in-frame clones alone and lacks a portion of them. The table has some 180,000 clones, 87% seen once. Sample: peripheral blood, taken 28 days after the second AZD1222 dose. These receptors were taken from an adult who received the AZD1222 COVID-19 vaccine. Both conserved end residues are part of each CDR3. The order of the fields is J gene, clone size, V gene, D gene, CDR3 protein, CDR3 DNA. The D gene is left open where the match is weak. For some rows the clone size is stated as once, few or many, or as a class when expanded; others skip it.

J: TRBJ1-1
size: NA
V: TRBV4-2
D: NA
CDR3: CASSQAGFTEAFF
DNA: TGTGCCAGCAGCCAAGCAGGGTTCACTGAAGCTTTCTTT

J: TRBJ1-3
size: NA
V: TRBV6-2/TRBV6-3
D: NA
CDR3: CASSSYDGSGNTIYF
DNA: TGTGCCAGCAGTTCCTATGACGGCTCTGGAAACACCATATATTTT

J: TRBJ2-5
size: NA
V: TRBV27
D: NA
CDR3: CASSLWHGGQETQYF
DNA: TGTGCCAGCAGTTTATGGCACGGGGGCCAAGAGACCCAGTACTTC

J: TRBJ2-3
size: NA
V: TRBV7-6
D: NA
CDR3: CASSSDSLADTQYF
DNA: TGTGCCAGCAGCTCAGACAGTTTGGCAGATACGCAGTATTTT

J: TRBJ1-6
size: NA
V: TRBV18
D: NA
CDR3: CASSEGFNSPLHF
DNA: TGTGCCAGCTCGGAGGGGTTTAATTCACCCCTCCACTTT

J: TRBJ2-7
size: NA
V: TRBV9
D: NA
CDR3: CASSGPGYRTAGEQYF
DNA: TGTGCCAGCAGCGGGCCCGGTTACAGGACTGCGGGCGAGCAGTACTTC

J: TRBJ2-7
size: NA
V: TRBV5-6
D: NA
CDR3: CASTRWAGYEQYF
DNA: TGTGCCAGCACCCGCTGGGCTGGATACGAGCAGTACTTC

J: TRBJ1-2
size: NA
V: TRBV6-1
D: NA
CDR3: CASSEFGSRNYGYTF
DNA: TGTGCCAGCAGTGAATTCGGGAGCAGAAACTATGGCTACACCTTC

J: TRBJ2-5
size: NA
V: TRBV9
D: TRBD1
CDR3: CASSVTRGPRIETQYF
DNA: TGTGCCAGCAGCGTAACCAGGGGGCCCAGAATAGAGACCCAGTACTTC

J: TRBJ2-7
size: few
V: TRBV11-2
D: TRBD2
CDR3: CASSRGGGYEQYF
DNA: TGTGCCAGCAGCCGGGGGGGCGGCTACGAGCAGTACTTC

J: TRBJ2-1
size: NA
V: TRBV9
D: NA
CDR3: CASSGAPGVLNEQFF
DNA: TGTGCCAGCAGCGGGGCCCCCGGAGTGCTAAATGAGCAGTTCTTC

J: TRBJ1-1
size: NA
V: TRBV5-6
D: NA
CDR3: CASSDDTGTNTEAFF
DNA: TGTGCCAGCAGCGATGATACCGGGACAAACACTGAAGCTTTCTTT

J: TRBJ2-1
size: NA
V: TRBV19
D: NA
CDR3: CASQGGVEQFF
DNA: TGTGCCAGCCAGGGGGGGGTCGAGCAGTTCTTC

J: TRBJ1-1
size: NA
V: TRBV5-4
D: NA
CDR3: CASSDEGFAEAFF
DNA: TGTGCCAGCAGTGACGAGGGGTTCGCTGAAGCTTTCTTT

J: TRBJ2-3
size: NA
V: TRBV12-5
D: NA
CDR3: CASGLLGEAKDTQYF
DNA: TGTGCTAGTGGTTTGCTAGGGGAGGCAAAAGATACGCAGTATTTT

J: TRBJ1-3
size: NA
V: TRBV4-1
D: NA
CDR3: CASSQDHGQSPGNTIYF
DNA: TGCGCCAGCAGCCAAGATCATGGCCAGTCTCCAGGAAACACCATATATTTT

J: TRBJ2-7
size: NA
V: TRBV27
D: TRBD1
CDR3: CASSLSVGGGYEQYF
DNA: TGTGCCAGCAGTTTATCGGTAGGGGGCGGATACGAGCAGTACTTC

J: TRBJ2-1
size: NA
V: TRBV2
D: TRBD2
CDR3: CASRVAGVYNEQFF
DNA: TGTGCCAGCCGGGTGGCGGGGGTTTACAATGAGCAGTTCTTC

J: TRBJ2-7
size: NA
V: TRBV4-1
D: TRBD1
CDR3: CASSQTGGSAPSSYEQYF
DNA: TGCGCCAGCAGCCAGACAGGGGGCTCGGCCCCGAGCTCCTACGAGCAGTACTTC

J: TRBJ1-3
size: few
V: TRBV5-4
D: TRBD1
CDR3: CASTKTGSGNTIYF
DNA: TGTGCCAGCACCAAGACAGGGTCTGGAAACACCATATATTTT

J: TRBJ2-7
size: NA
V: TRBV5-6
D: NA
CDR3: CASSLSPGAGYEQYF
DNA: TGTGCCAGCAGCTTGAGTCCGGGAGCAGGGTACGAGCAGTACTTC

J: TRBJ1-1
size: NA
V: TRBV7-6
D: NA
CDR3: CASSYQMSLANTEAFF
DNA: TGTGCCAGCAGCTATCAGATGAGCCTCGCGAACACTGAAGCTTTCTTT

J: TRBJ2-7
size: many
V: TRBV4-3
D: NA
CDR3: CASSPVPYISTGSSYEQYF
DNA: TGCGCCAGCAGCCCGGTCCCTTATATCTCGACAGGCTCGTCCTACGAGCAGTACTTC

J: TRBJ1-4
size: NA
V: TRBV5-6
D: NA
CDR3: CASSAKVRDLNEKLFF
DNA: TGTGCCAGCAGCGCGAAGGTCCGGGACCTTAATGAAAAACTGTTTTTT

J: TRBJ2-5
size: NA
V: TRBV6-5
D: TRBD2
CDR3: CASSLTRGGGETQYF
DNA: TGTGCCAGCAGCTTAACTCGGGGGGGTGGAGAGACCCAGTACTTC

J: TRBJ2-2
size: few
V: TRBV7-2
D: NA
CDR3: CASSSYPGELFF
DNA: TGTGCCAGCAGCTCCTATCCCGGGGAGCTGTTTTTT

J: TRBJ1-6
size: NA
V: TRBV28
D: NA
CDR3: CASSSVRGATRDNSPLHF
DNA: TGTGCCAGCAGTTCCGTCCGGGGGGCCACAAGGGACAATTCACCCCTCCACTTT

J: TRBJ2-5
size: NA
V: TRBV5-4
D: TRBD1
CDR3: CASSSGTGEWETQYF
DNA: TGTGCCAGCAGCTCCGGGACAGGGGAGTGGGAGACCCAGTACTTC

J: TRBJ2-7
size: NA
V: TRBV5-1
D: NA
CDR3: CASSLVGRGRWDEQYF
DNA: TGCGCCAGCAGCTTGGTTGGCCGGGGGCGATGGGACGAGCAGTACTTC

J: TRBJ2-6
size: once
V: TRBV19
D: NA
CDR3: CASTTVGAGANVLTF
DNA: TGTGCCAGTACCACCGTTGGGGCTGGGGCCAACGTCCTGACTTTC

J: TRBJ2-3
size: NA
V: TRBV5-1
D: TRBD2
CDR3: CASSSGTSGAVTQYF
DNA: TGCGCCAGCAGCTCCGGGACTAGCGGGGCCGTTACGCAGTATTTT

J: TRBJ1-4
size: NA
V: TRBV2
D: TRBD1
CDR3: CASRDRGLANEKLFF
DNA: TGTGCCAGCAGGGACAGGGGGCTGGCTAATGAAAAACTGTTTTTT

J: TRBJ1-6
size: NA
V: TRBV19
D: NA
CDR3: CASSKWVPGSPLHF
DNA: TGTGCCAGTAGTAAATGGGTTCCCGGTTCACCCCTCCACTTT

J: TRBJ2-3
size: NA
V: TRBV14
D: NA
CDR3: CASSHKDTQYF
DNA: TGTGCCAGCAGCCATAAGGATACGCAGTATTTT

J: TRBJ2-3
size: few
V: TRBV15
D: NA
CDR3: CATSNSMGAGTDTQYF
DNA: TGTGCCACCAGCAATTCTATGGGGGCGGGCACAGATACGCAGTATTTT

J: TRBJ1-4
size: NA
V: TRBV3-1/TRBV3-2
D: TRBD1
CDR3: CASSHDLGTGYEKLFF
DNA: TGTGCCAGCAGCCATGACCTTGGGACAGGGTATGAAAAACTGTTTTTT

J: TRBJ2-5
size: NA
V: TRBV7-2
D: NA
CDR3: CASSLLKGGETQYF
DNA: TGTGCCAGCAGCTTATTAAAGGGCGGAGAGACCCAGTACTTC

J: TRBJ2-5
size: NA
V: TRBV27
D: TRBD2
CDR3: CASSEGLAGAETQYF
DNA: TGTGCCAGCAGTGAGGGACTAGCGGGGGCAGAGACCCAGTACTTC

J: TRBJ1-1
size: NA
V: TRBV29-1
D: NA
CDR3: CSVEGLNTEAFF
DNA: TGCAGCGTTGAGGGTTTGAACACTGAAGCTTTCTTT

J: TRBJ1-6
size: NA
V: TRBV4-1
D: TRBD1
CDR3: CASRQGAGSDSPLHF
DNA: TGCGCCAGCCGACAGGGTGCAGGGAGTGATTCACCCCTCCACTTT

J: TRBJ2-7
size: NA
V: TRBV4-2
D: TRBD1
CDR3: CASSQGDRGSGEQYF
DNA: TGTGCCAGCAGCCAGGGGGACAGGGGTAGTGGGGAGCAGTACTTC

J: TRBJ2-3
size: once
V: TRBV29-1
D: NA
CDR3: CSVEWGTRERDTQYF
DNA: TGCAGCGTTGAATGGGGTACGAGGGAACGAGATACGCAGTATTTT

J: TRBJ2-7
size: NA
V: TRBV2
D: TRBD2
CDR3: CASRRPLAGFYEQYF
DNA: TGTGCCAGCAGGAGGCCCCTAGCGGGGTTTTACGAGCAGTACTTC

J: TRBJ2-3
size: NA
V: TRBV5-1
D: NA
CDR3: CASSSEGGADTQYF
DNA: TGCGCCAGCAGCTCGGAGGGCGGGGCAGATACGCAGTATTTT

J: TRBJ2-7
size: few
V: TRBV5-5
D: TRBD1
CDR3: CASSQTGGSSYEQYF
DNA: TGTGCCAGCAGCCAAACAGGGGGGAGCTCCTACGAGCAGTACTTC

J: TRBJ2-7
size: NA
V: TRBV5-4
D: NA
CDR3: CASSTSYEQYF
DNA: TGTGCCAGCAGCACATCCTACGAGCAGTACTTC

J: TRBJ1-1
size: NA
V: TRBV6-1
D: NA
CDR3: CASSEEELYTEAFF
DNA: TGTGCCAGCAGTGAAGAGGAGCTGTACACTGAAGCTTTCTTT

J: TRBJ1-2
size: NA
V: TRBV7-9
D: NA
CDR3: CASSSPVWTDYGYTF
DNA: TGTGCCAGCAGCTCCCCCGTTTGGACAGACTATGGCTACACCTTC

J: TRBJ2-7
size: NA
V: TRBV11-2
D: NA
CDR3: CASSVNHYEQYF
DNA: TGTGCCAGCAGCGTAAATCACTACGAGCAGTACTTC

J: TRBJ2-5
size: NA
V: TRBV12-5
D: NA
CDR3: CASGLGPPGWGDRVSGPQYF
DNA: TGTGCTAGTGGTTTGGGCCCCCCTGGTTGGGGGGACCGGGTGTCGGGGCCCCAGTACTTC

J: TRBJ1-4
size: NA
V: TRBV25-1
D: NA
CDR3: CASSDLPGGRRYEKLFF
DNA: TGTGCCAGCAGTGACCTCCCCGGGGGGCGCCGTTATGAAAAACTGTTTTTT

J: TRBJ2-1
size: NA
V: TRBV11-2
D: TRBD2
CDR3: CASSIRTSGGAVEQFF
DNA: TGTGCCAGCAGCATCCGGACTAGCGGGGGGGCCGTTGAGCAGTTCTTC